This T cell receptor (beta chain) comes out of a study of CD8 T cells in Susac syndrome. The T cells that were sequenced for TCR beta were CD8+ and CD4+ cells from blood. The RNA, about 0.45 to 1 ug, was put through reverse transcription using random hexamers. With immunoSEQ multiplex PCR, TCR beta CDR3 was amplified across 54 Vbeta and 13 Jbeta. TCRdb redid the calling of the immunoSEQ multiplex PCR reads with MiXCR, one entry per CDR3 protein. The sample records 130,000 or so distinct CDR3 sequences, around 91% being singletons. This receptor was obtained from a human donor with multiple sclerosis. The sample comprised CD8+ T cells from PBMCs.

The CDR3 sequence is CASRLAPRETQYF. The CDR3 DNA sequence: TGTGCCAGCAGACTAGCGCCCCGGGAGACCCAGTACTTC. The chain links TRBV3-1 to TRBJ2-5; 7 bases are shared with TRBD2. The ends lost 6 bases at V and 5 bases at J; junction bases unmatched: 6. There are 13 residues in the CDR3. The V gene's germline CDR1 is LGHDT and CDR2 YNNKEL (reference sequence).